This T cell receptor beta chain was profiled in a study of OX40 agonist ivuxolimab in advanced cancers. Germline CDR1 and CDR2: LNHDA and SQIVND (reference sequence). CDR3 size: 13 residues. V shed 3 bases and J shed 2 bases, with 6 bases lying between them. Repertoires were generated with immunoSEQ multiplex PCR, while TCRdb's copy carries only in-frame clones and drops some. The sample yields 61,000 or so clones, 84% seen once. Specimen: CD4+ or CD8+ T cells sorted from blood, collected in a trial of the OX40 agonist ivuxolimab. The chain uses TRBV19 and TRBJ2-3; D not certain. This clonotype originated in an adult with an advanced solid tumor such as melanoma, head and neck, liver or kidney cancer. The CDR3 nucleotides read TGTGCCAGTAGTATCCAGATCACAGATACGCAGTATTTT. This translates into CASSIQITDTQYF. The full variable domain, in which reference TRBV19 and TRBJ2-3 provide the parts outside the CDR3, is DGGITQSPKYLFRKEGQNVTLSCEQNLNHDAMYWYRQDPGQGLRLIYYSQIVNDFQKGDIAEGYSVSREKKESFPLTVTSAQKNPTAFYLCASSIQITDTQYFGPGTRLTVL.